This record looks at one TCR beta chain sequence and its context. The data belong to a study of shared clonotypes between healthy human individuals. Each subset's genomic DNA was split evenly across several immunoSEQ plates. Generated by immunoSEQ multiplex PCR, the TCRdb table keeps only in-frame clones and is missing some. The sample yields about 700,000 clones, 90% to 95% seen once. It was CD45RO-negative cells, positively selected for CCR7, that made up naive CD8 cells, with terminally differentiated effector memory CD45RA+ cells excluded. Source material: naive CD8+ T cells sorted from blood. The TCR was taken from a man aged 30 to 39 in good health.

The CDR3 sequence is CASSLFARTGELFF. CDR3 DNA sequence: TGTGCCAGCAGCTTGTTCGCCAGGACCGGGGAGCTGTTTTTT. V usage is TRBV7-2 and J usage is TRBJ2-2; no clear D. V lost 3 bases, J lost 5 bases, and 10 bases lay in between. CDR1 is SGHTA, CDR2 FQGNSA, per germline. The CDR3 has 14 residues.